This T cell receptor beta chain was documented in a study of cytomegalovirus exposure and HLA in healthy donors. PCR involved 60 Vbeta and 13 Jbeta primers. In the authors' workflow: Roughly 11 million shared chains were among the roughly 78 million unique TCR beta chains that a later analysis counted. Assay used: immunoSEQ multiplex PCR; TCRdb lists only in-frame clones, some missing. The V and J calls and clone size were taken over from that table, and D and trimming were inferred from the DNA. Of around 100,000 clones listed, around 66% were seen once; the top ten hold roughly 8%. V lost 0 bases and J 1 base, leaving 11 bases between the germline ends. This CDR3 has 16 residues. CDR1 MNHEY and CDR2 SVGAGI come from the germline V gene.

This sequence was found in a man younger than 35 in good health and CMV-seropositive. The sample was PBMCs. The chain is built from TRBV6-5 and TRBJ2-3; D may be TRBD2 (5 bases). CDR3 region: CASSYSAPRGTDTQYF. CDR3 bases: TGTGCCAGCAGTTACTCGGCCCCGAGGGGCACAGATACGCAGTATTTT.